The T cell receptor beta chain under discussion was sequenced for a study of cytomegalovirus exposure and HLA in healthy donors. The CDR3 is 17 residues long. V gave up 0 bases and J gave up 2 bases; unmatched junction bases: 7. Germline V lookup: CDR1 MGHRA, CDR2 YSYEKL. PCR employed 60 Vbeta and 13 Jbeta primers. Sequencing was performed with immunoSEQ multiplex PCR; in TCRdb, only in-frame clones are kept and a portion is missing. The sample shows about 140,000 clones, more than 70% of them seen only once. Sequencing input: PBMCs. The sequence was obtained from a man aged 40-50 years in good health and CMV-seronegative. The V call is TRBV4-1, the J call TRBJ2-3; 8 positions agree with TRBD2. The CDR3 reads CASSQELAGSSTDTQYF. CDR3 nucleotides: TGCGCCAGCAGCCAAGAATTAGCGGGATCGTCCACAGATACGCAGTATTTT.